These 32 T cell receptor beta chains originate from one sample sequenced in a study of blood T cell repertoires in COVID-19. The repertoire was sequenced with immunoSEQ multiplex PCR; TCRdb's copy has only in-frame clones and lacks some. The table records approximately 50,000 clones, more than 90% of them present only once. The specimen sequenced was peripheral blood. The receptors were gathered from a human donor in a cohort sampled during active COVID-19.

This clone was detected once. The chain carries TRBV28 and TRBJ1-2, with 7 nucleotides matching TRBD1. V was pared by 3 bases and J by 7 bases, with 11 bases of the junction left unmatched. CDR1 and CDR2 from the germline V gene are MDHEN and SYDVKM. The CDR3 spans 15 residues. The CDR3 nucleotides are TGTGCCAGCAGTTTCCGCGACAGGGTCATTTTTGGCTACACCTTC. Translated, it gives CASSFRDRVIFGYTF.

Points on this clone: Within the sample, other DNA sequences also encode this same CDR3. This rearrangement joins TRBV5-1 to TRBJ2-5; the match to TRBD2 covers 13 bases. Germline CDR1 reads SGHRS; CDR2 reads YFSETQ. V shed 3 bases and J 0 bases; nucleotides not matched to a gene: 2. CDR3 size: 16 residues. In nucleotides, the CDR3 is TGCGCCAGCAGCTCCGGGACTAGCGGGAACCAAGAGACCCAGTACTTC. This codes for CASSSGTSGNQETQYF.

This chain links TRBV19 with TRBJ2-7; 7 nucleotides line up with TRBD1. The CDR3 runs to 14 residues. The V and J ends lost 5 bases and 2 bases, in that order; junction bases with no gene match: 6. Germline V CDR1 and CDR2: LNHDA, SQIVND (reference sequence). CDR3 protein: CASSPRDSPYEQYF. The CDR3 nucleotides are TGTGCCAGTAGTCCCCGGGACAGTCCCTACGAGCAGTACTTC. Full variable domain (rest looked up from reference TRBV19 and TRBJ2-7): DGGITQSPKYLFRKEGQNVTLSCEQNLNHDAMYWYRQDPGQGLRLIYYSQIVNDFQKGDIAEGYSVSREKKESFPLTVTSAQKNPTAFYLCASSPRDSPYEQYFGPGTRLTVT.

The CDR3: CASSPSGTSGMETQYF. The CDR3 DNA follows: TGTGCCAGCTCACCATCAGGGACTAGCGGGATGGAGACCCAGTACTTC. The chain links TRBV18 to TRBJ2-5; 13 positions match TRBD2. Germline V gene sequence: CDR1 KGHSH, CDR2 LQKENI. The CDR3 contains 16 residues. V lost 2 bases to trimming and J lost 5 bases; unmatched junction nucleotides: 5.

J is TRBJ2-3 and V is TRBV3-1 (or the pseudogene TRBV3-2); D gene ambiguous. The V end lost 0 bases, the J end lost 5 bases, and 12 bases lay between the germline ends. CDR1 and CDR2 (germline): LGHDT, YNNKEL (reference sequence). This CDR3 spans 15 amino acids. CDR3 DNA sequence: TGTGCCAGCAGCCAAGATCGAGTCCCGGGAGATACGCAGTATTTT. It codes for CASSQDRVPGDTQYF.

The rearrangement links TRBV27 to TRBJ1-6; D remains ambiguous. The CDR3 is 16 residues long. V gave up 1 base and J gave up 6 bases, with 13 bases separating them. From germline, CDR1 is MNHEY and CDR2 SMNVEV (reference sequence). CDR3 sequence reads: CASSLFGIRRNSPLHF. CDR3 nucleotides: TGTGCCAGCAGTTTATTCGGGATTCGGCGTAATTCACCCCTCCACTTT.

J is TRBJ1-4 and V is TRBV29-1, with D unclear. The V gene lost 3 bases and the J gene lost 0 bases, with 8 bases spanning the gap. CDR3 length: 14 residues. Germline V CDR1 and CDR2: SQVTM, ANQGSEA. CDR3 coding DNA: TGCAGCGTTGAGGGCAGTACAACTAATGAAAAACTGTTTTTT. This sequence encodes CSVEGSTTNEKLFF.

This chain's CDR3 is CASSAGTEAEQYF. The CDR3 DNA reads as TGTGCCAGCAGCGCAGGGACAGAGGCCGAGCAGTACTTC. The rearrangement links TRBV11-2 to TRBJ2-7; TRBD1 agrees at 7 bases. The CDR3 covers 13 residues. Per germline, CDR1 SGHAT and CDR2 FQNNGV. The V segment lost 5 bases and the J segment 6 bases; nucleotides outside the gene matches: 7.

CDR3 loop: CASTQGENYGYTF. In nucleotides, the CDR3 is TGTGCCAGCACCCAGGGGGAAAACTATGGCTACACCTTC. The V and J genes are TRBV2 and TRBJ1-2, with 7 bases that match TRBD1. Germline CDR1 reads SNHLY; CDR2 reads FYNNEI. This CDR3 region has 13 residues. Trimming at V came to 7 bases and at J to 2 bases, leaving 4 bases not matched to a gene. The variable domain in full, completed from reference TRBV2 and TRBJ1-2, reads EPEVTQTPSHQVTQMGQEVILRCVPISNHLYFYWYRQILGQKVEFLVSFYNNEISEKSEIFDDQFSVERPDGSNFTLKIRSTKLEDSAMYFCASTQGENYGYTFGSGTRLTVV.

The chain recombines TRBV11-3 with TRBJ1-6; possibly TRBD1 for D (5 bases). Germline CDR1 and CDR2: SGHNT and YENEEA. CDR3 size: 16 residues. V gave up 1 base and J gave up 10 bases, with 17 bases separating them. The CDR3 nucleotides read TGTGCCAGCAGCTTAGTATGGACAAGCGAAAGGTCACCCCTCCACTTT. It is translated as CASSLVWTSERSPLHF.

The J gene is TRBJ1-1, the V gene TRBV5-1; D is possibly TRBD1 (6 bases). The CDR3 has 15 amino acids. Trimming removed 1 base from V and 6 bases from J, with 16 bases in between. Germline V CDR1 and CDR2: SGHRS, YFSETQ. The DNA for the CDR3 is TGCGCCAGCAGCTTGACAGAACAGGGAATCCCTGAAGCTTTCTTT. Its protein is CASSLTEQGIPEAFF.

The chain has TRBV10-3 and TRBJ2-7, with D maybe TRBD2 (6 bases). V was trimmed by 4 bases and J by 2 bases, leaving 15 bases between them. The CDR3 runs to 15 residues. The V gene's germline CDR1 is ENHRY and CDR2 SYGVKD. The CDR3 coding sequence is TGTGCCATCAGTGCCGGTAGCGGCGATACCTACGAGCAGTACTTC. The encoded protein is CAISAGSGDTYEQYF.

This clone is a singleton in its sample. The V and J genes are TRBV3-1 (or the pseudogene TRBV3-2) and TRBJ2-7; 8 bases align to TRBD2. CDR3 length: 15 amino acids. The J segment lost 3 bases and the V segment lost 2 bases, leaving 6 bases of the junction unmatched. Per the germline V gene, CDR1 is LGHDT and CDR2 is YNNKEL (reference sequence). CDR3 nucleotide sequence: TGTGCCAGCAGCCAAAGGAGCGGGGGACTCTACGAGCAGTACGTC. Encoded protein: CASSQRSGGLYEQYV.

V gene TRBV2 combines with J gene TRBJ2-1; D perhaps matches TRBD2 (5 bases). The CDR3 consists of 13 residues. V shed 0 bases and J shed 7 bases, with 7 bases lying between them. CDR1 SNHLY and CDR2 FYNNEI come from the germline V gene. The CDR3 sequence: CASSEAGANEQFF. Written as DNA, the CDR3 is TGTGCCAGCAGTGAAGCGGGAGCGAATGAGCAGTTCTTC.

V gene TRBV5-1 combines with J gene TRBJ1-5; 8 nucleotides line up with TRBD1. Germline CDR1 and CDR2: SGHRS and YFSETQ. The J segment lost 6 bases and the V segment lost 5 bases, leaving 10 bases of the junction unmatched. The CDR3 sequence is 15 residues long. CDR3 residues: CASSLGPGGGQPQHF. Here the CDR3 DNA reads TGCGCCAGCAGTCTAGGCCCAGGGGGCGGTCAGCCCCAGCATTTT.

In this sample, this clone turned up once. The genes are TRBV18 and TRBJ2-7; D perhaps matches TRBD2 (5 bases). This CDR3 contains 15 residues. V lost 0 bases to trimming and J lost 5 bases, with 14 bases between them. The V gene's germline CDR1 is KGHSH and CDR2 LQKENI. The CDR3 sequence: CASSPPARDQNEQYF. CDR3 nucleotide sequence: TGTGCCAGCTCACCACCAGCACGGGATCAGAACGAGCAGTACTTC. Using reference TRBV18 and TRBJ2-7 for the parts outside the CDR3, the full variable domain is NAGVMQNPRHLVRRRGQEARLRCSPMKGHSHVYWYRQLPEEGLKFMVYLQKENIIDESGMPKERFSAEFPKEGPSILRIQQVVRGDSAAYFCASSPPARDQNEQYFGPGTRLTVT.

The chain has TRBV14 and TRBJ2-7, with TRBD2 matching 13 bases. CDR1 is SGHDN, CDR2 FVKESK, per germline. Trimming cost V 4 bases and J 6 bases; bases outside gene matches: 6. The CDR3 is 15 residues long. CDR3 in amino acids: CASSLGTSGKVEQYF. The DNA of the CDR3 is TGTGCCAGCAGCCTCGGGACTAGCGGGAAAGTCGAGCAGTACTTC. Full variable domain (rest looked up from reference TRBV14 and TRBJ2-7): EAGVTQFPSHSVIEKGQTVTLRCDPISGHDNLYWYRRVMGKEIKFLLHFVKESKQDESGMPNNRFLAERTGGTYSTLKVQPAELEDSGVYFCASSLGTSGKVEQYFGPGTRLTVT.

This clone showed up just once. The chain joins TRBV4-2 to TRBJ1-2; D unresolved. Germline CDR1 LGHNA, CDR2 YNFKEQ. The CDR3 sequence is 14 residues long. V gave up 0 bases and J gave up 4 bases, with 9 bases separating them. For the CDR3, the DNA is TGTGCCAGCAGCCAAGAAGTACAGAGCTATGGCTACACCTTC. This codes for CASSQEVQSYGYTF.

The rearrangement links TRBV6-5 to TRBJ1-5; D gene ambiguous. Germline V gives CDR1 MNHEY, CDR2 SVGAGI. V was cut by 0 bases and J by 1 base, with 7 bases left in between. The CDR3 extends over 15 amino acids. CDR3 nucleotide sequence: TGTGCCAGCAGTTACTCGGTTAGAAGCAATCAGCCCCAGCATTTT. It encodes CASSYSVRSNQPQHF.

The rearrangement links TRBV3-1 (or the pseudogene TRBV3-2) to TRBJ2-5; TRBD2 is a possible D gene (6 bases). V was clipped by 4 bases and J by 0 bases, with 15 bases between them. The germline V gene encodes CDR1 LGHDT and CDR2 YNNKEL (reference sequence). The CDR3 is made up of 16 amino acids. Here the CDR3 reads CASSLTSRGYQETQYF. The CDR3 bases are TGTGCCAGCAGCCTCACGTCCCGGGGGTACCAAGAGACCCAGTACTTC.

The chain recombines TRBV27 with TRBJ1-2; weak D call: TRBD1 (5 bases). In germline, CDR1 is MNHEY, CDR2 SMNVEV (reference sequence). This CDR3 region has 14 residues. The V end lost 8 bases, the J end lost 4 bases, and 17 bases lay between the germline ends. CDR3 nucleotide sequence: TGTGCCAGCCGTAGGGCAGGGATCTTCTATGGCTACACCTTC. This codes for CASRRAGIFYGYTF.

The CDR3 DNA sequence: TGTGCCAGTAGCCGGTCCGGGAGTCATTTGTTCGAGCAGTACTTC. Amino acids: CASSRSGSHLFEQYF. The gene calls are TRBV19 and TRBJ2-7; D might be TRBD2 (6 bases). Trimming shortened V by 6 bases and J by 6 bases, and 21 bases separated the two germline ends. The germline gives CDR1 LNHDA, CDR2 SQIVND (reference sequence). This CDR3 has 15 residues.

This clone was observed a few times. V is TRBV4-2 and J is TRBJ1-5; D not resolved. The V end was cut by 0 bases, the J end by 6 bases, with 12 bases between. The CDR3 extends over 15 amino acids. Germline values: CDR1 LGHNA, CDR2 YNFKEQ. CDR3 amino acids: CASSQESLSVQPQHF. The CDR3, as DNA: TGTGCCAGCAGCCAAGAAAGTTTATCGGTTCAGCCCCAGCATTTT.

The V gene is TRBV5-6, the J gene TRBJ1-3; D gene unclear. CDR1 SGHDT and CDR2 YYEEEE come from the germline V gene. Trimming took 7 bases from V and 0 from J, leaving 11 bases between them. The CDR3 length is 14 residues. The CDR3 DNA is TGTGCCAGCGTTTCGGTTGGCTCTGGAAACACCATATATTTT. Residues: CASVSVGSGNTIYF.

This chain links TRBV5-4 with TRBJ2-1; 8 bases map to TRBD2. CDR1 and CDR2 from the germline V gene are SGHNT and YYREEE (reference sequence). Germline trimming cut 3 bases from V and 4 bases from J; bases unmatched to any gene: 9. The CDR3 is made up of 16 amino acids. The DNA of the CDR3 is TGTGCCAGCAGCTCCCCGGGTACTAGCGGATACAATGAGCAGTTCTTC. This sequence encodes CASSSPGTSGYNEQFF.

This sequence joins TRBV30 and TRBJ2-7, with 8 bases that match TRBD2. Trimming took 8 bases from V and 0 from J; bases not matched to a gene: 6. This CDR3 spans 13 amino acids. CDR1 GTSNPN and CDR2 SVGIG come from the germline V gene (reference sequence). This CDR3 reads CAGNSGNSYEQYF. The CDR3 DNA follows: TGTGCCGGGAATAGCGGGAACTCCTACGAGCAGTACTTC.

This chain joins TRBV12-3 or TRBV12-4 and TRBJ2-7; TRBD1 matches 7 bases. Losses at the gene ends were 3 bases for V and 9 bases for J; bases not matched to a gene: 8. The CDR3 spans 13 residues. The DNA for the CDR3 is TGTGCCAGCAGTTTCAGGGGACAGTCTGCGCAGTACGTC. Translating gives CASSFRGQSAQYV.

The rearrangement links TRBV12-3 or TRBV12-4 to TRBJ1-5; a weak D match, TRBD1 (6 bases). The CDR3 totals 13 residues. Between the trimmed V and J ends, which lost 5 bases and 7 bases, there was a span of 12 bases. The CDR3 spells CASSQDSGQPQHF. CDR3 DNA: TGTGCCAGCAGTCAGGACAGTGGGCAGCCCCAGCATTTT.

The chain recombines TRBV25-1 with TRBJ2-7, with 9 bases lining up with TRBD2. The V and J ends lost 0 bases and 0 bases, in that order; junction bases with no gene match: 3. CDR1 is MGHDK and CDR2 is SYGVNS in the germline V gene. The length of the CDR3 is 16 residues. As DNA, the CDR3 is TGTGCCAGCAGTGAATATTGCGGGAGGGCCTCCTACGAGCAGTACGTC. Translation: CASSEYCGRASYEQYV.

The chain uses TRBV2 and TRBJ2-7; 11 nucleotides align to TRBD2. Trimming cost V 3 bases and J 3 bases; bases outside gene matches: 4. CDR1 is SNHLY and CDR2 is FYNNEI in the germline V gene. The CDR3 is made up of 15 amino acids. The CDR3 DNA sequence: TGTGCCAGCAGTGATACGGGACTAGCGGTCTACGAGCAGTACTTC. Its translation: CASSDTGLAVYEQYF.

The chain joins TRBV5-1 to TRBJ1-3; D is perhaps TRBD1 (6 bases). The CDR3 totals 14 residues. Germline CDR1 and CDR2: SGHRS and YFSETQ. The V gene lost 0 bases and the J gene lost 8 bases, with 12 bases spanning the gap. CDR3 in DNA: TGCGCCAGCAGCTTGGCTGGGGGCCAGGACACCATATATTTT. Its protein product is CASSLAGGQDTIYF.

This chain links TRBV2 with TRBJ2-6; possibly TRBD1 for D (5 bases). The CDR3 covers 14 residues. The V end lost 6 bases, the J end lost 1 base, and 7 bases lay between the germline ends. Germline CDR1 is SNHLY and CDR2 is FYNNEI. The CDR3 coding sequence is TGTGCCAGCAGGCCAGGGTCTGGGGCCAACGTCCTGACTTTC. Protein product: CASRPGSGANVLTF.